The subject of this entry is one TCR beta chain. V lost 2 bases and J lost 4; bases outside the gene matches: 2. CDR1 is SNHLY, CDR2 FYNNEI, per germline. CDR3 length equals 15 residues. This sample stems from a study of blood T cell repertoires in COVID-19. Study overall: The United States, Italy and Spain were the sources of the acute and convalescent COVID-19 samples.

The data were produced by immunoSEQ multiplex PCR, yet TCRdb's version contains in-frame clones alone and is incomplete. The sample contains about 49,000 clones, around 85% of which appear only once. This rearrangement joins TRBV2 to TRBJ2-1, with 10 bases matching TRBD2. Material: peripheral blood. The receptor was derived from a human donor in a cohort sampled during active COVID-19. The CDR3 DNA sequence: TGTGCCAGCAGTGAATTTAGCGGGAGGTACAATGAGCAGTTCTTC. Translation: CASSEFSGRYNEQFF.